This note documents a single T cell receptor beta chain sequence. Libraries were prepared by immunoSEQ multiplex PCR; TCRdb keeps only in-frame clonotypes and omits some of them. The sample lists some 140,000 clones, around nine tenths seen once, with under 9% in the top ten. The source of the sample is a study of control samples from healthy donors and cancer patients. The sequenced sample consisted of PBMCs. This TCR was recovered from a man in his fifties with head and neck cancer.

CDR3 bases: TGTGCCAGCAGTTATGGGCAGGGTTCCTACGAGCAGTACTTC. This gives the protein CASSYGQGSYEQYF. The chain couples TRBV6-6 to TRBJ2-7; TRBD1 might be the D (5 bases). The germline CDR1 and CDR2 sequences are MNHNY and SVGAGI (reference sequence). Trimming stripped 3 bases from V and 1 base from J, with 10 bases between. The CDR3 spans 14 residues.